The next 18 T cell receptor beta chains were all read from a single sample in a study of T cell repertoires in cytomegalovirus infection. TCRdb re-called the reads through MiXCR, storing one row per CDR3 protein. The data contain about 320,000 distinct CDR3 sequences, more than 9% of them singletons. The sequenced sample was PBMCs. These receptors were obtained from a human donor in good health (CMV status not recorded). Some clones in this sample may be carry-over from other donors' samples.

The rearrangement uses TRBV2 and TRBJ2-3, with D possibly TRBD2 on 7 matching bases. Per germline, CDR1 SNHLY and CDR2 FYNNEI. V shed 3 bases and J shed 5 bases, with 15 bases lying between them. The CDR3 is 15 amino acids. CDR3 in amino acids: CASSDRGGKRDTQYF. CDR3 DNA sequence: TGTGCCAGCAGTGATCGCGGGGGCAAACGAGATACGCAGTATTTT. The full variable domain, in which reference TRBV2 and TRBJ2-3 provide the parts outside the CDR3, is EPEVTQTPSHQVTQMGQEVILRCVPISNHLYFYWYRQILGQKVEFLVSFYNNEISEKSEIFDDQFSVERPDGSNFTLKIRSTKLEDSAMYFCASSDRGGKRDTQYFGPGTRLTVL.

This clonotype was seen more than once but under ten times. The gene calls are TRBV3-1 and TRBJ1-1; D gene uncertain. CDR3 length: 14 amino acids. Trimming left V 4 bases short and J 1 base short, with 10 bases between. Germline V lookup: CDR1 LGHDT, CDR2 YNNKEL (reference sequence). The CDR3 here is CASSPGRENTEAFF. CDR3 bases: TGTGCCAGCAGCCCCGGTCGGGAGAACACTGAAGCTTTCTTT.

This clonotype was picked up a small number of times. V gene TRBV19 combines with J gene TRBJ2-3; possible D gene TRBD1, 6 bases. Trimming pared 1 base from V and 0 bases from J, leaving 11 bases between. The germline gives CDR1 LNHDA, CDR2 SQIVND (reference sequence). The CDR3 has 16 residues. The CDR3 spells CASSIGTGPSTDTQYF. CDR3 nucleotides: TGTGCCAGTAGTATAGGTACAGGGCCTAGCACAGATACGCAGTATTTT.

This chain connects TRBV20-1 to TRBJ2-3; D is possibly TRBD2 (5 bases). Germline V lookup: CDR1 DFQATT, CDR2 SNEGSKA (reference sequence). The CDR3 loop spans 12 amino acids. V lost 3 bases and J 9 bases, leaving 13 bases between the germline ends. CDR3 region: CSARGSSGTQYF. As DNA, the CDR3 is TGCAGTGCTAGGGGGAGCTCGGGCACGCAGTATTTT.

A few counts support this clonotype. The rearrangement uses TRBV25-1 and TRBJ2-7; tentatively, D is TRBD2 (5 bases). Trimming removed 4 bases from V and 6 bases from J, with 13 bases in between. CDR3 length equals 13 residues. From germline, CDR1 is MGHDK and CDR2 SYGVNS. DNA of the CDR3: TGTGCCAGCAGTGGGCCGAGGGCTAGCGAGCAGTACTTC. The encoded protein is CASSGPRASEQYF.

The sample holds many counts of this clonotype. This chain uses TRBV7-8 with TRBJ2-1; TRBD2 might be the D (5 bases). CDR3 length equals 16 residues. Trimming left V 5 bases short and J 2 bases short, with 16 bases between. Germline V lookup: CDR1 SGHVS, CDR2 FQNEAQ. CDR3 region: CASSIGTPGAYNEQFF. The CDR3 DNA reads as TGTGCCAGCAGCATAGGCACTCCCGGGGCCTACAATGAGCAGTTCTTC.

This clonotype came up a few times. V and J are TRBV12-3 or TRBV12-4 and TRBJ2-7; 10 nucleotides align to TRBD2. The CDR3 covers 15 residues. With V trimmed by 2 bases and J by 4 bases, 5 bases remained unmatched. CDR3 in amino acids: CASSLSSSGGYEQYF. The CDR3 bases are TGTGCCAGCAGTTTATCGTCTAGCGGGGGTTACGAGCAGTACTTC.

This clonotype was observed a handful of times. V and J are TRBV12-3 or TRBV12-4 and TRBJ2-3; 12 nucleotides align to TRBD1. This CDR3 contains 15 residues. Trimming at V came to 6 bases and at J to 6 bases, leaving 7 bases not matched to a gene. The CDR3 bases are TGTGCCAGCAGCTCGGGACAGGGGGCTTGGGATACGCAGTATTTT. This translates into CASSSGQGAWDTQYF.

This clonotype appeared a few times. The chain carries TRBV6-2 or TRBV6-3 and TRBJ1-5; D is perhaps TRBD1 (5 bases). V lost 8 bases and J 8 bases, leaving 13 bases between the germline ends. Germline CDR1 reads MNHEY; CDR2 reads SVGEGT. The CDR3 extends over 12 amino acids. DNA of the CDR3: TGTGCCAGCGGACAATTAGGGAAGCCCCAGCATTTT. This sequence encodes CASGQLGKPQHF.

In this sample, this clonotype turned up a few times. The rearrangement links TRBV7-3 to TRBJ2-3; 12 nucleotides align to TRBD1. Unmatched junction bases numbered 6, after V lost 3 bases and J lost 5 bases. The CDR3 covers 16 residues. Germline loops: CDR1 SGHTA, CDR2 FQGTGA. The CDR3, as DNA: TGTGCCAGCAGCTTTCATGGGACAGGGGGCATAGATACGCAGTATTTT. This translates into CASSFHGTGGIDTQYF. Complete variable domain (other parts from reference TRBV7-3 and TRBJ2-3): GAGVSQTPSNKVTEKGKYVELRCDPISGHTALYWYRQSLGQGPEFLIYFQGTGAADDSGLPNDRFFAVRPEGSVSTLKIQRTERGDSAVYLCASSFHGTGGIDTQYFGPGTRLTVL.

The V and J genes are TRBV4-1 and TRBJ2-2, with D hard to call. Germline V gene sequence: CDR1 MGHRA, CDR2 YSYEKL. The V gene lost 3 bases and the J gene lost 0 bases, with 11 bases spanning the gap. The CDR3 contains 16 residues. The CDR3 sequence is CASSHRAESNTGELFF. CDR3 nucleotide sequence: TGCGCCAGCAGCCATAGAGCCGAATCGAACACCGGGGAGCTGTTTTTT.

This clonotype was counted many times. This chain joins TRBV10-3 and TRBJ1-4; D is uncertain. CDR3 size: 15 residues. CDR1 is ENHRY, CDR2 SYGVKD, per germline. The V end was cut by 2 bases, the J end by 0 bases, with 7 bases between. In nucleotides, the CDR3 is TGTGCCATCAGTGAGACATCCGCAACTAATGAAAAACTGTTTTTT. Translating it yields CAISETSATNEKLFF.

The table lists this clonotype with a few counts. CDR3 sequence: CSARDPPRGLTGNTIYF. The CDR3 DNA reads TGCAGTGCTAGAGATCCTCCCCGGGGCCTCACGGGAAACACCATATATTTT. The J gene is TRBJ1-3, the V gene TRBV20-1, with TRBD1 as a possible D gene (5 bases). Trimming shortened V by 0 bases and J by 4 bases, and 19 bases separated the two germline ends. The CDR3 spans 17 residues. Germline CDR1 DFQATT, CDR2 SNEGSKA (reference sequence).

This clonotype has a count of ten or more. V usage is TRBV7-6 and J usage is TRBJ2-1; 14 bases are a match to TRBD2. The CDR3 sequence is 17 residues long. CDR1 and CDR2 from the germline V gene are SGHVS and FNYEAQ. The ends lost 1 base at V and 5 bases at J; junction bases unmatched: 4. CDR3 in amino acids: CASSLEVGLAGDNEQFF. The CDR3 DNA reads TGTGCCAGCAGCTTAGAGGTGGGACTAGCGGGAGACAATGAGCAGTTCTTC.

This clonotype was seen at least ten times. The J gene is TRBJ1-5, the V gene TRBV6-6; 8 bases are a match to TRBD1. This CDR3 comprises 18 residues. V gave up 5 bases and J gave up 0 bases; unmatched junction bases: 12. CDR1 is MNHNY, CDR2 SVGAGI, per germline (reference sequence). CDR3: CASSIGTGGSYSNQPQHF. The CDR3 coding sequence is TGTGCCAGCAGTATAGGGACAGGCGGGAGTTATAGCAATCAGCCCCAGCATTTT.

This clonotype was seen at least ten times. The rearrangement joins TRBV7-2 to TRBJ1-1; 7 positions match TRBD1. The CDR3 sequence is 14 residues long. Looked up from germline, CDR1 is SGHTA and CDR2 is FQGNSA. With 5 bases clipped from V and 1 base from J, the junction kept 4 bases outside the gene matches. CDR3 residues: CASSPRTGNTEAFF. The CDR3 DNA is TGTGCCAGCAGCCCGCGGACAGGGAACACTGAAGCTTTCTTT.

In this sample, this clonotype turned up many times. V gene TRBV7-2 combines with J gene TRBJ2-5; D unclear. Trimming removed 5 bases at V and 3 bases at J, with 10 bases between. This CDR3 comprises 13 residues. Germline V gene data show CDR1 as SGHTA and CDR2 as FQGNSA. CDR3 bases: TGTGCCAGCAGCCGATCCAACAAAGAGACCCAGTACTTC. It is translated as CASSRSNKETQYF.

This clonotype was detected many times. V is TRBV7-2 and J is TRBJ2-5; D might be TRBD2 (6 bases). The CDR3 is 14 residues long. The germline V and J ends were trimmed by 5 bases and 7 bases, with 17 bases remaining between them. Germline V gives CDR1 SGHTA, CDR2 FQGNSA. In nucleotides, the CDR3 is TGTGCCAGCAGCGTAGTGGGAGGCCCCGGGACCCAGTACTTC. Translating it yields CASSVVGGPGTQYF.